One and the same sample provided the 30 T cell receptor beta chains below, sequenced in a study of naive and memory T cell subsets. The beta constant-region primer was an equimolar mix of two oligonucleotides covering TRBC1 and TRBC2. TCRdb independently ran MiXCR on the UMI-ligation and nested PCR reads; one entry per CDR3 protein. This sample has 150,000 or so distinct CDR3 sequences, with around 15% found just once. Material for sequencing was naive CD4+ T cells from blood. The receptors originated from a human donor in good health.

Only one count was recorded for this clonotype. The CDR3 is CASSRTSPGELFF. The DNA of the CDR3 is TGTGCCAGCTCACGGACTAGCCCCGGGGAGCTGTTTTTT. The V gene is TRBV18, the J gene TRBJ2-2, with TRBD2 matching 8 bases. The V segment lost 4 bases and the J segment 6 bases; nucleotides outside the gene matches: 1. The CDR3 has 13 residues. CDR1 and CDR2 from the germline V gene are KGHSH and LQKENI.

As for this clonotype: A single base separates this from a much larger clone, so it may be a read error. The rearrangement uses TRBV12-3 or TRBV12-4 and TRBJ2-5; the D is unclear. This CDR3 region has 12 residues. Trimming shortened V by 6 bases and J by 5 bases, and 10 bases separated the two germline ends. The CDR3 coding sequence is TGTGCCAGCAGCTCCTCCCGCGAGACCCAGTACTTC. Translated: CASSSSRETQYF.

This chain connects TRBV11-2 to TRBJ2-7; D gene uncertain. This CDR3 comprises 13 residues. V was cut by 4 bases and J by 2 bases, with 9 bases left in between. CDR1 SGHAT and CDR2 FQNNGV come from the germline V gene. The CDR3 loop is CASSSPRTYEQYF. The CDR3 DNA follows: TGTGCCAGCAGCTCACCAAGAACCTACGAGCAGTACTTC.

This chain connects TRBV28 to TRBJ2-5; a possible D gene is TRBD2 (5 bases). The CDR3 consists of 15 residues. V gave up 2 bases and J gave up 7 bases, with 17 bases separating them. The germline CDR1 and CDR2 sequences are MDHEN and SYDVKM. The DNA for the CDR3 is TGTGCCAGCAGTTTAATAGATCGGGCGGGTTCGACCCAGTACTTC. It is translated as CASSLIDRAGSTQYF.

The V and J genes are TRBV3-1 and TRBJ2-3, with D possibly TRBD1 on 6 matching bases. CDR3 size: 17 residues. Trimming cost V 4 bases and J 0 bases, with 17 bases left between them. CDR1 and CDR2 from the germline V gene are LGHDT and YNNKEL (reference sequence). Here the CDR3 DNA reads TGTGCCAGCAGCCGGATGACAGGAAAGACTAGCACAGATACGCAGTATTTT. As protein: CASSRMTGKTSTDTQYF.

This clonotype has a handful of counts. The CDR3 is CASSPTATNEKLFF. CDR3 DNA: TGTGCCAGCAGCCCCACAGCAACTAATGAAAAACTGTTTTTT. The chain links TRBV12-3 or TRBV12-4 to TRBJ1-4, with D unresolved. The length of the CDR3 is 14 residues. The V end lost 6 bases, the J end lost 0 bases, and 8 bases lay between the germline ends.

The chain joins TRBV5-1 to TRBJ2-7; 12 bases agree with TRBD1. V dropped 0 bases and J dropped 4; count of bases not matched to a gene: 5. Germline V gives CDR1 SGHRS, CDR2 YFSETQ. This CDR3 is built from 16 residues. In nucleotides, the CDR3 is TGCGCCAGCAGCTTGGGAGGGACAGGGGGCAAATACGAGCAGTACTTC. Translation gives CASSLGGTGGKYEQYF.

This clonotype has a count of ten or more. This chain uses TRBV10-3 with TRBJ2-4; the D gene could be TRBD1 or TRBD2 (5 bases each). Trimming shortened V by 5 bases and J by 7 bases, and 27 bases separated the two germline ends. CDR1 is ENHRY, CDR2 SYGVKD, per germline. This CDR3 contains 18 residues. The CDR3 sequence is CAISRDRGSSTGSNIQYF. CDR3 nucleotides: TGTGCCATCAGTCGAGATCGGGGCTCCAGCACCGGATCGAACATTCAGTACTTC.

This clonotype has just a few counts. J is TRBJ2-1 and V is TRBV20-1, with D possibly matching TRBD1 (5 bases). This CDR3 is 13 amino acids long. V lost 1 base and J 3 bases, leaving 7 bases between the germline ends. Germline V gene lookup returns CDR1 DFQATT and CDR2 SNEGSKA (reference sequence). CDR3 amino acids: CSARAGIYNEQFF. The DNA of the CDR3 is TGCAGTGCTAGAGCAGGGATCTACAATGAGCAGTTCTTC.

This clonotype was seen at least ten times. The CDR3 DNA reads as TGTGCCAGCAGTGCTTTGGGACAGCTAAATGAAAAACTGTTTTTT. Translating it yields CASSALGQLNEKLFF. The chain has TRBV2 and TRBJ1-4; 7 nucleotides agree with TRBD1. Germline CDR1 SNHLY, CDR2 FYNNEI. This CDR3 is built from 15 residues. V lost 4 bases to trimming and J lost 5 bases; unmatched junction nucleotides: 7.

This clonotype showed up just a few times. The chain carries TRBV6-6 and TRBJ2-7; D is ambiguous. This CDR3 contains 13 residues. Germline-derived CDR1 and CDR2 are MNHNY and SVGAGI (reference sequence). The V end was cut by 2 bases, the J end by 3 bases, with 8 bases between. Here the CDR3 reads CASSYKGFYEQYF. The CDR3 nucleotides read TGTGCCAGCAGTTACAAGGGTTTCTACGAGCAGTACTTC.

This clonotype has more than one count but fewer than ten. The genes are TRBV12-3 or TRBV12-4 and TRBJ1-4; 7 bases are a match to TRBD1. This CDR3 spans 15 amino acids. V shed 6 bases, J shed 5 bases, and the junction held 9 bases outside the gene matches. CDR3 nucleotide sequence: TGTGCCAGCAGCCCTAGACAGGGCTCGAATGAAAAACTGTTTTTT. Its protein product is CASSPRQGSNEKLFF.

The V gene is TRBV4-2, the J gene TRBJ2-2; 8 bases are a match to TRBD2. The germline V gene encodes CDR1 LGHNA and CDR2 YNFKEQ. V shed 4 bases and J 6 bases; nucleotides not matched to a gene: 10. The CDR3 consists of 16 residues. The CDR3 region is CASSLASGRGAGELFF. The CDR3 region has the DNA TGTGCCAGCAGCCTTGCGAGCGGGAGAGGGGCCGGGGAGCTGTTTTTT.

The CDR3, as DNA: TGTGCCAGCAGCGCCTCCAGGGTGTCCCAGCATTTT. Protein sequence: CASSASRVSQHF. The rearrangement links TRBV9 to TRBJ1-5; D possibly corresponds to TRBD1 (5 bases). V gave up 3 bases and J gave up 11 bases, with 12 bases separating them. In germline, CDR1 is SGDLS, CDR2 YYNGEE. This CDR3 spans 12 amino acids.

This clonotype was seen a single time. V gene TRBV7-3 combines with J gene TRBJ2-1, with D tentatively TRBD2 (6 bases). The germline V and J ends were trimmed by 5 bases and 10 bases, with 18 bases remaining between them. The CDR3 runs 14 residues. The germline V gene encodes CDR1 SGHTA and CDR2 FQGTGA. CDR3 sequence reads: CASSLPGGLGEQFF. The CDR3 DNA sequence: TGTGCCAGCAGCCTCCCCGGAGGGCTCGGCGAGCAGTTCTTC. The full variable domain, in which reference TRBV7-3 and TRBJ2-1 provide the parts outside the CDR3, is GAGVSQTPSNKVTEKGKYVELRCDPISGHTALYWYRQSLGQGPEFLIYFQGTGAADDSGLPNDRFFAVRPEGSVSTLKIQRTERGDSAVYLCASSLPGGLGEQFFGPGTRLTVL.

The gene calls are TRBV3-1 and TRBJ1-1; D uncertain. The CDR3 runs 15 residues. V lost 0 bases to trimming and J lost 1 base, with 9 bases between them. Germline V gene sequence: CDR1 LGHDT, CDR2 YNNKEL (reference sequence). CDR3 in DNA: TGTGCCAGCAGCCAAGATAAGGTTCGGAACACTGAAGCTTTCTTT. This gives the protein CASSQDKVRNTEAFF.

This clonotype has a handful of counts. The rearrangement joins TRBV28 to TRBJ2-4; D ambiguous. The V gene lost 5 bases and the J gene lost 1 base, with 18 bases spanning the gap. The CDR3 spans 17 residues. In germline, CDR1 is MDHEN, CDR2 SYDVKM. The CDR3 DNA reads as TGTGCCAGCAGTCGTCCCCTCCGGGCCTTGGCCAAAAACATTCAGTACTTC. It is translated as CASSRPLRALAKNIQYF.

This clonotype showed up just a few times. This chain links TRBV20-1 with TRBJ1-5; D is unclear. The CDR3 spans 15 residues. V was shortened by 4 bases and J by 3 bases, with 16 bases between the two germline ends. Germline V gene data show CDR1 as DFQATT and CDR2 as SNEGSKA (reference sequence). In nucleotides, the CDR3 is TGCAGTGCTATAGTCGGTCCATCGAACAATCAGCCCCAGCATTTT. It yields the protein CSAIVGPSNNQPQHF.

The J gene is TRBJ2-7, the V gene TRBV5-1; 7 nucleotides align to TRBD1. This CDR3 spans 12 amino acids. V gave up 4 bases and J gave up 6 bases; unmatched junction bases: 4. The germline V gene encodes CDR1 SGHRS and CDR2 YFSETQ. CDR3 amino acids: CASSIDRVEQYF. The CDR3 DNA reads as TGCGCCAGCAGCATCGACAGGGTCGAGCAGTACTTC.

This clonotype was found a few times. The chain is built from TRBV15 and TRBJ1-5; D gene unclear. Germline V CDR1 and CDR2: LNHNV, YYDKDF (reference sequence). Between the trimmed V and J ends, which lost 0 bases and 6 bases, there was a span of 6 bases. The CDR3 length is 13 residues. This CDR3 is CATSRDRVQPQHF. The CDR3 coding sequence is TGTGCCACCAGCAGAGATCGGGTTCAGCCCCAGCATTTT. Full variable domain (missing parts from reference TRBV15 and TRBJ1-5): DAMVIQNPRYQVTQFGKPVTLSCSQTLNHNVMYWYQQKSSQAPKLLFHYYDKDFNNEADTPDNFQSRRPNTSFCFLDIRSPGLGDTAMYLCATSRDRVQPQHFGDGTRLSIL.

A few counts support this clonotype. This chain connects TRBV5-1 to TRBJ2-3; 8 bases agree with TRBD1. This CDR3 has 15 residues. The germline CDR1 and CDR2 sequences are SGHRS and YFSETQ. The trim removed 4 bases at V and 1 base at J, leaving 5 bases unmatched. DNA for the CDR3: TGCGCCAGCAGCAAAGACAGGGGCGGCACAGATACGCAGTATTTT. Translation gives CASSKDRGGTDTQYF.

The chain employs TRBV7-9 and TRBJ1-1, with D tentatively TRBD1 (6 bases). Between the trimmed V and J ends, which lost 1 base and 1 base, there was a span of 16 bases. CDR1 and CDR2 (germline): SEHNR, FQNEAQ (reference sequence). The CDR3 runs to 17 residues. CDR3 protein: CASSLVRGDKKNTEAFF. Here the CDR3 DNA reads TGTGCCAGCAGCTTAGTCCGGGGGGACAAGAAGAACACTGAAGCTTTCTTT.

This clonotype was observed many times. This chain joins TRBV10-3 and TRBJ2-3; D uncertain. The V end was cut by 3 bases, the J end by 0 bases, with 10 bases between. Germline values: CDR1 ENHRY, CDR2 SYGVKD. The CDR3 contains 15 residues. CDR3 sequence reads: CAISDITRSTDTQYF. The DNA of the CDR3 is TGTGCCATCAGTGACATCACCCGGAGCACAGATACGCAGTATTTT.

In its sample, this clonotype was seen a few times. This CDR3 is CRLGQGGRSDTQYF. The CDR3 bases are TGCAGATTGGGGCAGGGAGGAAGGTCAGATACGCAGTATTTT. J is TRBJ2-3 and V is TRBV20-1; possibly TRBD2 for D (6 bases). Germline V gene sequence: CDR1 DFQATT, CDR2 SNEGSKA (reference sequence). CDR3 length equals 14 residues.

V gene TRBV10-1 combines with J gene TRBJ2-7; 8 nucleotides align to TRBD2. The CDR3 covers 14 residues. Germline trimming cut 0 bases from V and 5 bases from J; bases unmatched to any gene: 3. The germline V gene has CDR1 WNHNN and CDR2 SYGVQD (reference sequence). The CDR3 loop is CASSESLAGDEQYF. CDR3 DNA: TGCGCCAGCAGTGAGTCTCTAGCGGGCGACGAGCAGTACTTC.

This clonotype has a handful of counts. This chain connects TRBV29-1 to TRBJ1-1, with TRBD1 identical over 7 bases. V gave up 6 bases and J gave up 4 bases; unmatched junction bases: 8. The CDR3 totals 13 residues. The germline V gene encodes CDR1 SQVTM and CDR2 ANQGSEA. DNA of the CDR3: TGCAGCGTCCGCACAGGGGTGGTCACTGAAGCTTTCTTT. Protein product: CSVRTGVVTEAFF.

The gene calls are TRBV6-2 or TRBV6-3 and TRBJ2-2; D not certain. Trimming shortened V by 7 bases and J by 6 bases, and 15 bases separated the two germline ends. This CDR3 contains 14 residues. Germline lookup yields CDR1 MNHEY and CDR2 SVGEGT. The CDR3 spells CASTYRSIPGELFF. Written as DNA, the CDR3 is TGTGCCAGCACTTATAGGTCTATTCCCGGGGAGCTGTTTTTT.

This chain links TRBV7-2 with TRBJ2-3; weak D call: TRBD2 (6 bases). Per the germline V gene, CDR1 is SGHTA and CDR2 is FQGNSA. The V end was cut by 0 bases, the J end by 6 bases, with 13 bases between. The length of the CDR3 is 15 residues. The CDR3: CASSLAGWGEDTQYF. The DNA of the CDR3 is TGTGCCAGCAGCTTAGCCGGCTGGGGGGAGGATACGCAGTATTTT. Supplemented by reference TRBV7-2 and TRBJ2-3, the full variable domain reads GAGVSQSPSNKVTEKGKDVELRCDPISGHTALYWYRQSLGQGLEFLIYFQGNSAPDKSGLPSDRFSAERTGGSVSTLTIQRTQQEDSAVYLCASSLAGWGEDTQYFGPGTRLTVL.

The V call is TRBV12-3 or TRBV12-4, the J call TRBJ2-1; D possibly corresponds to TRBD2 (7 bases). There are 18 residues in the CDR3. Trimming shortened V by 7 bases and J by 0 bases, and 22 bases separated the two germline ends. In DNA, the CDR3 is TGTGCCAGCACGGGCGGGGGCTGGAGGCGAAGCTCCTACAATGAGCAGTTCTTC. This encodes CASTGGGWRRSSYNEQFF.

The gene calls are TRBV6-5 and TRBJ2-3; no clear D gene. The CDR3 runs 15 residues. Trimming stripped 2 bases from V and 0 bases from J, with 9 bases between. Germline CDR1 reads MNHEY; CDR2 reads SVGAGI. CDR3 coding DNA: TGTGCCAGCAGTTACGTGGTTTCTAGCACAGATACGCAGTATTTT. The encoded protein is CASSYVVSSTDTQYF.